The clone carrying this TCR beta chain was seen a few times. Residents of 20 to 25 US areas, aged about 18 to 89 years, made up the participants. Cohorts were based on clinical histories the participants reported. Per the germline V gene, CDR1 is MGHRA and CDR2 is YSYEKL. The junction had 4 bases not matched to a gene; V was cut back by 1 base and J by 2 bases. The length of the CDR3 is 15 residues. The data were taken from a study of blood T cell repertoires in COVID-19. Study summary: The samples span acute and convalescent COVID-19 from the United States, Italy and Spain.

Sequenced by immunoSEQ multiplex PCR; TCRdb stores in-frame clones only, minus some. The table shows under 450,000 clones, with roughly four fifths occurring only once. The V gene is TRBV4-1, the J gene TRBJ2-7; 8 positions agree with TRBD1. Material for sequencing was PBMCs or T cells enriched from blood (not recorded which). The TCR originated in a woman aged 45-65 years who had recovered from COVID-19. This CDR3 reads CASSQGMGQAYEQYF. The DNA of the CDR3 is TGCGCCAGCAGCCAAGGGATGGGACAGGCCTACGAGCAGTACTTC.